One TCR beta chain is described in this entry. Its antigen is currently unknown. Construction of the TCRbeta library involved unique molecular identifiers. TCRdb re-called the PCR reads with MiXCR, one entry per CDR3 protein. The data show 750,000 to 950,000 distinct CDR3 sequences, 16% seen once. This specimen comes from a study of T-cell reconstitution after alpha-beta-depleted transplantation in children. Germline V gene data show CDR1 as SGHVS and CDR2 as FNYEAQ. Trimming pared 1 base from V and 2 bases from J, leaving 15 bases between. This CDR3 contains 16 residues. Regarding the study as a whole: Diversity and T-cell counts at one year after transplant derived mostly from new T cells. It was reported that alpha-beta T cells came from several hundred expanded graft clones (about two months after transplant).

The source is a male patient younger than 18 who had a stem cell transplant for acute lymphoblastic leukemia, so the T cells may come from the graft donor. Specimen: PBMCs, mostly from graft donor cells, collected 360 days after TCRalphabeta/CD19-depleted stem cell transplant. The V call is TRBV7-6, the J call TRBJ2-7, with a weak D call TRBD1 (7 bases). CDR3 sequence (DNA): TGTGCCAGCAGCTTAGGCCCCTCCAGGGGGGCCTACGAGCAGTACTTC. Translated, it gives CASSLGPSRGAYEQYF.